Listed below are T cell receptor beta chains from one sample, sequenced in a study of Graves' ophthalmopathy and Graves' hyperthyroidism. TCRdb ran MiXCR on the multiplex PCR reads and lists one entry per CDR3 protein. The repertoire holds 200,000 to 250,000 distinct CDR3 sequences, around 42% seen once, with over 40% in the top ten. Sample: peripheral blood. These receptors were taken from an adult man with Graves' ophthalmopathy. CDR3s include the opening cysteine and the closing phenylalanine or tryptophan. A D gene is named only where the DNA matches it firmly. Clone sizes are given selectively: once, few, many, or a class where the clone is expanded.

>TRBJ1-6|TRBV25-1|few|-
TGTGCCAGCAGTGACGGTCCCTATAATTCACCCCTCCACTTT
CASSDGPYNSPLHF
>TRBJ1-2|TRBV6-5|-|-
TGTGCCAGCACCGAGGACAGTAACTATGGCTACACCTTC
CASTEDSNYGYTF
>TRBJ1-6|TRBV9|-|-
TGTGCCAGCAGTTCGACACAACCAAATTCACCCCTCCACTTT
CASSSTQPNSPLHF
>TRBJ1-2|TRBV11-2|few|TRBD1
TGTGCCAGCAGCTCTTTGACAGGGGATTTTTTGAGCTACACCTTC
CASSSLTGDFLSYTF
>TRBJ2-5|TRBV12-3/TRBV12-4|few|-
TGTGCCAGCAGTTTAGGCCGGACTGGGGCAGAGACCCAGTACTTC
CASSLGRTGAETQYF
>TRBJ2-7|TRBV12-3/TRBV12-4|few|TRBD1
TGTGCCAGCAGTGACTTCGGGACAGGGGTCGACGAGCAGTACTTC
CASSDFGTGVDEQYF
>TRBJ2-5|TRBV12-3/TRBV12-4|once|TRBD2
TGTGCCAGCACCCGTTCGGGGACTAGCACACAAGAGACCCAGTACTTC
CASTRSGTSTQETQYF
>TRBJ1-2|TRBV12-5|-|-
TGTGCTAGTGGTTTAAACCCTGGCCTTGAAAGCTACACCTTC
CASGLNPGLESYTF
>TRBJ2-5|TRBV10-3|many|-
TGTGCCACCAGACAGGACCAAGAGACCCAGTACTTC
CATRQDQETQYF
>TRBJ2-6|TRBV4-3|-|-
TGCGCCAGCAGCCTCCCCGCAATGAAGAGCTCTGGGGCCAACGTCCTGACTTTC
CASSLPAMKSSGANVLTF
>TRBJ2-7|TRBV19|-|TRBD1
TGTGCCAGTAGTAGGTTGACAGGGAGCTCCTACGAGCAGTACTTC
CASSRLTGSSYEQYF
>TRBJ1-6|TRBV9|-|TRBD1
TGTGCCAGCAGCCAACAGGGGACCTCACCCCTCCACTTT
CASSQQGTSPLHF
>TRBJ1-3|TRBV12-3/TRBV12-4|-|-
TGTGCCAGCAGTTTCAATTGGCGTGGAAACACCATATATTTT
CASSFNWRGNTIYF
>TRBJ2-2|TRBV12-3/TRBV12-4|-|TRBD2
TGTGCCAGCACCCTGAGTGGACTAGCGGAGCTGTTTTTT
CASTLSGLAELFF
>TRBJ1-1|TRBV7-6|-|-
TGTGCCAGCAGCTCGTGGAGCGGCACTGAAGCTTTCTTT
CASSSWSGTEAFF
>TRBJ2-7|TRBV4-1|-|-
TGCGCCAGCAGCGTCAAGGGTTCCTACGAGCAGTACTTC
CASSVKGSYEQYF
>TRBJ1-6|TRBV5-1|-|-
TGCGCCAGCAGCTCGATTACTAAGGTCGATAATTCACCCCTCCACTTT
CASSSITKVDNSPLHF
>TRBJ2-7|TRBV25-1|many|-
TGTGCCAGCGCGCCGATAGGAGACTACGAGCAGTACTTC
CASAPIGDYEQYF
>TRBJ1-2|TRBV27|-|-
TGTGCCAGCAGCCGGGACTTCTATGGCTACACCTTC
CASSRDFYGYTF
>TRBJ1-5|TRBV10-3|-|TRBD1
TGTGCCAGCAGACGGGACAGGGGGCACAATCAGCCCCAGCATTTT
CASRRDRGHNQPQHF
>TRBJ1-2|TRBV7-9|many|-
TGTGCCAGCAGCTTAACGGGGGACTATGGCTACACCTTC
CASSLTGDYGYTF
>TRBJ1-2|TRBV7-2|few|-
TGTGCCAGCAGCTTAGCCTCACGCAGGGAAGGGGGCTATGGCTACACCTTC
CASSLASRREGGYGYTF
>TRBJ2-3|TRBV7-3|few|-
TGTGCCAGCAGTTACGTCGGGCCTTCCACAGATACGCAGTATTTT
CASSYVGPSTDTQYF
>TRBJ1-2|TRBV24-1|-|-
TGTGCCACCAGTGGGCCCGGCTATGGCTACACCTTC
CATSGPGYGYTF
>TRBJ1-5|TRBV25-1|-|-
TGTGCCAGCAGTGAGGGAGGCAGAAGCAATCAGCCCCAGCATTTT
CASSEGGRSNQPQHF
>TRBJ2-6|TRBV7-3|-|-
TGTGCCAGCAGCGTGGGGATGAACTCTGGGGCCAACGTCCTGACTTTC
CASSVGMNSGANVLTF
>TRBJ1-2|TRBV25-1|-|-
TGTGCCAGCAGGGCAGGATATGGCTACACCTTC
CASRAGYGYTF
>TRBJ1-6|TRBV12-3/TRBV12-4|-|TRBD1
TGTGCCAGCAGCCCAACAGGGGCCGGGGGGAGTTCACCCCTCCACTTT
CASSPTGAGGSSPLHF
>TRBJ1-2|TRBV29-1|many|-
TGCAGCGTTGATGAGGTTAACTATGGCTACACCTTC
CSVDEVNYGYTF
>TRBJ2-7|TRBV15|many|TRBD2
TGTGCCACTAACGGACTAGAGGGCAACGAGCAGTACTTC
CATNGLEGNEQYF
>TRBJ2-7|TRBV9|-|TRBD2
TGTGCCAGCAGCGTAGCTGAGCGGGGGGCAGAAGAGCAGTACTTC
CASSVAERGAEEQYF
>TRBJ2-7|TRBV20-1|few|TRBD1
TGCAGTGTAATACAGGGGCAGGGATACGAGCAGTACTTC
CSVIQGQGYEQYF
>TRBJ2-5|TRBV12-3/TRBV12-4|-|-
TGTGCCAGCAGCTTGGGGCTACCTTCCCAAGAGACCCAGTACTTC
CASSLGLPSQETQYF
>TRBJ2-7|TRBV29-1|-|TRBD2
TGCAGCGTTTCAACTAGCGGCGAGCAGTACTTC
CSVSTSGEQYF
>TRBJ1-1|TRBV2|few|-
TGTGCCAGCAGCGGCTTGGCGCTTCACACTGAAGCTTTCTTT
CASSGLALHTEAFF
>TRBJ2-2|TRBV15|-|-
TGTGCCACCAGCAGAGATAGGGCACAGGGGGAGCTGTTTTTT
CATSRDRAQGELFF
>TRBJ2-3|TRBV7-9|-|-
TGTGCCAGCAGCTCCGGAACCACAGATACGCAGTATTTT
CASSSGTTDTQYF
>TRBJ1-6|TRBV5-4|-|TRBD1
TGTGCCAGCAGCGTACAGGGGACTTCACCCCTCCACTTT
CASSVQGTSPLHF
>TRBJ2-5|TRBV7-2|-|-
TGTGCCAGCAGCTTAATGGGGATCGGGATCCAAGAGACCCAGTACTTC
CASSLMGIGIQETQYF
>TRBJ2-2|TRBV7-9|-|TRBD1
TGTGCCAGCAGCTCAGGACAGGGGGCGACGGACACCGGGGAGCTGTTTTTT
CASSSGQGATDTGELFF
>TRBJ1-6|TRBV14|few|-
TGTGCCAGCAGCCAAGACAGCCAAAGATCACCCCTCCACTTT
CASSQDSQRSPLHF
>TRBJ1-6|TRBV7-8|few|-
TGTGCCAGCAGCTTAGCGCTCAGAAATTCACCCCTCCACTTT
CASSLALRNSPLHF
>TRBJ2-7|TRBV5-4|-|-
TGTGCCAGCAGCTTGGGGGGGCCTCTAGCAGTGCAGTACTTC
CASSLGGPLAVQYF
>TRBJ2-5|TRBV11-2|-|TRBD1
TGTGCCAGCAGCTTGTACAGGGGGCCTCAAGAGACCCAGTACTTC
CASSLYRGPQETQYF
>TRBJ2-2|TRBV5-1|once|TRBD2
TGCGCCAGCAGTTATTACCCTGGCGGGAGAAAAACCGGGGAGCTGTTTTTT
CASSYYPGGRKTGELFF
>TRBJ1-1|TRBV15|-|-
TGTGCCACCAGCTCGGGGACGGCGAACACTGAAGCTTTCTTT
CATSSGTANTEAFF
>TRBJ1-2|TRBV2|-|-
TGTGCCAGCAGTGTTCGGGCTCAGGGCTACACCTTC
CASSVRAQGYTF